Presented here are 6 T cell receptor beta chains from one specimen sequenced in a study of T cells after yellow fever vaccination. TCRdb itself ran the 5' RACE reads through MiXCR, one entry per CDR3 protein. The profile shows hundreds of thousands of distinct CDR3 sequences, 17% of them singletons. The sequences come from PBMCs, collected 4 to 5 days after the first yellow fever vaccination. The receptors stem from a man aged 18 to 30 who received the YFV17D yellow fever vaccine.

This rearrangement joins TRBV4-1 to TRBJ2-1; TRBD2 might be the D (6 bases). The V end lost 0 bases, the J end lost 7 bases, and 10 bases lay between the germline ends. Germline V gives CDR1 MGHRA, CDR2 YSYEKL. This CDR3 is built from 14 residues. The CDR3 DNA sequence: TGCGCCAGCAGCCAAGATTTTGGGGGGAATGAGCAGTTCTTC. Translation: CASSQDFGGNEQFF.

This clonotype turned up a few times. This sequence joins TRBV5-1 and TRBJ2-1; D possibly corresponds to TRBD1 (5 bases). Trimming took 0 bases from V and 7 from J, leaving 14 bases between them. The CDR3 spans 15 residues. CDR1 and CDR2 (germline): SGHRS, YFSETQ. CDR3 loop: CASSLEGWGRNEQFF. The DNA for the CDR3 is TGCGCCAGCAGCTTGGAAGGGTGGGGCAGGAATGAGCAGTTCTTC.

The V call is TRBV29-1, the J call TRBJ1-1, with D possibly being TRBD1 (5 bases). Trimming left V 6 bases short and J 5 bases short, with 10 bases between. Germline CDR1 and CDR2: SQVTM and ANQGSEA. This CDR3 comprises 11 residues. The CDR3 region is CSVVWGTEAFF. DNA for the CDR3: TGCAGCGTAGTCTGGGGGACTGAAGCTTTCTTT.

This chain uses TRBV13 with TRBJ2-7; 9 bases agree with TRBD1. Germline assignment: CDR1 PRHDT and CDR2 FYEKMQ (reference sequence). This CDR3 has 17 residues. The ends lost 5 bases at V and 5 bases at J; junction bases unmatched: 16. CDR3 sequence (DNA): TGTGCCAGCAGCCAAACCGGGACAGGGAAGAGGCATGACGAGCAGTACTTC. Translated: CASSQTGTGKRHDEQYF.

The table lists this clonotype with a few counts. The genes are TRBV7-9 and TRBJ2-7; D call uncertain. Germline-derived CDR1 and CDR2 are SEHNR and FQNEAQ (reference sequence). The V and J ends lost 3 bases and 1 base respectively, with 10 bases between them. The CDR3 covers 14 residues. CDR3 protein: CASSLTNKSYEQYV. The CDR3 bases are TGTGCCAGCAGCTTGACAAACAAGTCCTACGAGCAGTACGTC.

This clonotype was seen only a few times. The V gene is TRBV7-9, the J gene TRBJ2-7; D is uncertain. The V and J ends lost 5 bases and 3 bases respectively, with 8 bases between them. The CDR3 has 12 amino acids. The germline V gene has CDR1 SEHNR and CDR2 FQNEAQ (reference sequence). The CDR3 loop is CASSHHGYEQYV. The CDR3, as DNA: TGTGCCAGCAGCCATCACGGCTACGAGCAGTACGTC.